These 32 T cell receptor beta chains were all obtained from the same sample, sequenced in a study of blood T cell repertoires in COVID-19. Generated by immunoSEQ multiplex PCR, the TCRdb table keeps only in-frame clones and is missing some. The sample includes approximately 300,000 clones, roughly 84% seen only once; the top ten take 1%. Sample: peripheral blood. The receptors here all came from a man in his fifties or sixties with active or convalescent COVID-19.

In its sample, this clone was seen once. This chain connects TRBV11-3 to TRBJ2-5; 8 nucleotides line up with TRBD1. Germline V CDR1 and CDR2: SGHNT, YENEEA. The CDR3 runs to 15 residues. J gave up 1 base and V 1 base, and 2 bases lay outside the gene matches. The CDR3 spells CASSLGTGGQETQYF. The CDR3 region has the DNA TGTGCCAGCAGCTTAGGCACAGGGGGCCAAGAGACCCAGTACTTC.

V and J are TRBV5-1 and TRBJ1-4; TRBD1 matches at 7 bases. Germline V CDR1 and CDR2: SGHRS, YFSETQ. The V gene end was trimmed by 3 bases and the J gene end by 6 bases; junction bases not matched to a gene: 5. CDR3 length: 14 residues. CDR3: CASSSTGSDEKLFF. The DNA of the CDR3 is TGCGCCAGCAGCTCGACAGGGTCGGATGAAAAACTGTTTTTT. The complete variable domain, with remaining parts taken from reference TRBV5-1 and TRBJ1-4, reads KAGVTQTPRYLIKTRGQQVTLSCSPISGHRSVSWYQQTPGQGLQFLFEYFSETQRNKGNFPGRFSGRQFSNSRSEMNVSTLELGDSALYLCASSSTGSDEKLFFGSGTQLSVL.

J is TRBJ2-3 and V is TRBV30, with 7 bases identical to TRBD2. The V gene end was trimmed by 2 bases and the J gene end by 2 bases; junction bases not matched to a gene: 7. Looked up from germline, CDR1 is GTSNPN and CDR2 is SVGIG (reference sequence). This CDR3 has 15 residues. The CDR3 DNA is TGTGCCTGGAGTAGCCCAGCGGGGTTCACAGATACGCAGTATTTT. Amino acids: CAWSSPAGFTDTQYF.

The V gene is TRBV19, the J gene TRBJ2-3; 12 bases fit TRBD2. Trimming cost V 5 bases and J 5 bases; bases outside gene matches: 5. This CDR3 contains 15 residues. In germline, CDR1 is LNHDA, CDR2 SQIVND (reference sequence). The CDR3 region is CASSGLAGFGDTQYF. The CDR3, as DNA: TGTGCCAGTAGTGGACTAGCGGGGTTCGGAGATACGCAGTATTTT.

The rearrangement joins TRBV7-9 to TRBJ1-3; 7 bases are a match to TRBD1. Germline V gene lookup returns CDR1 SEHNR and CDR2 FQNEAQ (reference sequence). The V gene end was trimmed by 6 bases and the J gene end by 2 bases; junction bases not matched to a gene: 7. The CDR3 extends over 15 amino acids. This CDR3 reads CASRRQGGTGNTIYF. As DNA, the CDR3 is TGTGCCAGCAGACGACAGGGCGGCACTGGAAACACCATATATTTT.

The chain recombines TRBV5-1 with TRBJ2-7, with a tentative D call TRBD1 (7 bases). The ends were cut back, 0 bases at V and 5 bases at J, with 9 bases in the middle. CDR3 length equals 13 residues. Per the germline V gene, CDR1 is SGHRS and CDR2 is YFSETQ. In nucleotides, the CDR3 is TGCGCCAGCAGCTTGGGCAGGGGGGACGAGCAGTACTTC. It codes for CASSLGRGDEQYF.

The CDR3 DNA is TGTGCCAGCAGTTACTTTCAGGTTCCCCCTAACTATGGCTACACCTTC. It is translated as CASSYFQVPPNYGYTF. The rearrangement links TRBV28 to TRBJ1-2; D gene uncertain. This CDR3 has 16 residues. Per germline, CDR1 MDHEN and CDR2 SYDVKM. The V end was cut by 4 bases, the J end by 0 bases, with 15 bases between.

V and J are TRBV4-2 and TRBJ2-7, with TRBD2 matching over 11 bases. In germline, CDR1 is LGHNA, CDR2 YNFKEQ. V lost 4 bases and J lost 2; bases outside the gene matches: 10. CDR3 size: 17 residues. CDR3 residues: CASSRVSGGEETYEQYF. In nucleotides, the CDR3 is TGTGCCAGCAGCCGGGTTAGCGGGGGGGAAGAGACCTACGAGCAGTACTTC.

This chain joins TRBV5-6 and TRBJ1-3; maybe TRBD1 (5 bases). The germline V gene has CDR1 SGHDT and CDR2 YYEEEE. CDR3 size: 15 residues. V was trimmed by 5 bases and J by 4 bases, leaving 16 bases between them. The CDR3 protein is CASSLRQHMGNTIYF. In nucleotides, the CDR3 is TGTGCCAGCAGTCTGAGACAGCATATGGGAAACACCATATATTTT.

The chain couples TRBV6-6 to TRBJ1-4, with no clear D. V lost 3 bases to trimming and J lost 4 bases, with 9 bases between them. CDR1 is MNHNY and CDR2 is SVGAGI in the germline V gene (reference sequence). This CDR3 contains 14 residues. CDR3 sequence (DNA): TGTGCCAGCAGTTATGGAGGGATTAATGAAAAACTGTTTTTT. This translates into CASSYGGINEKLFF.

V usage is TRBV28 and J usage is TRBJ1-1; TRBD1 might be the D (6 bases). Germline CDR1 and CDR2: MDHEN and SYDVKM. With 2 bases removed from V and 11 bases from J, the gap between germline ends came to 9 bases. The CDR3 runs to 11 residues. The CDR3 DNA sequence: TGTGCCAGCAGTTTACGGCAGGGGGCTTTCTTT. Its translation: CASSLRQGAFF.

Regarding this clone: This sample includes further DNA sequences coding for the same CDR3. The genes are TRBV19 and TRBJ1-5; perhaps TRBD1 as D (5 bases). CDR3 length: 13 residues. V shed 5 bases and J shed 5 bases, with 10 bases lying between them. Germline-derived CDR1 and CDR2 are LNHDA and SQIVND (reference sequence). CDR3 loop: CASSPQGDQPQHF. DNA of the CDR3: TGTGCCAGTAGTCCCCAGGGCGATCAGCCCCAGCATTTT.

V and J are TRBV30 and TRBJ2-7; D gene ambiguous. V lost 1 base and J lost 2, with 15 bases in between. Germline loops: CDR1 GTSNPN, CDR2 SVGIG (reference sequence). The length of the CDR3 is 15 residues. CDR3: CAWSARARPPYEQYF. CDR3 coding DNA: TGTGCCTGGAGTGCCCGAGCGCGGCCGCCCTACGAGCAGTACTTC.

The gene calls are TRBV9 and TRBJ2-7; 8 nucleotides match TRBD2. Germline trimming cut 4 bases from V and 6 bases from J; bases unmatched to any gene: 12. This CDR3 is built from 15 residues. Germline assignment: CDR1 SGDLS and CDR2 YYNGEE. The CDR3 nucleotides are TGTGCCAGCAGCCCTCGACCAGCGGGAGTTAGCGAGCAGTACTTC. Its protein is CASSPRPAGVSEQYF.

The rearrangement links TRBV3-1 (or the pseudogene TRBV3-2) to TRBJ2-3; 7 nucleotides match TRBD2. The germline V gene encodes CDR1 LGHDT and CDR2 YNNKEL (reference sequence). CDR3 size: 15 residues. V shed 4 bases and J 4 bases; nucleotides not matched to a gene: 8. The DNA for the CDR3 is TGTGCCAGCAGCCCACTAGCGAGAATTGCAGATACGCAGTATTTT. Protein product: CASSPLARIADTQYF.

This clone appeared a single time. The V and J genes are TRBV7-2 and TRBJ2-7; 9 bases match TRBD2. CDR3 length equals 15 residues. The V and J ends lost 3 bases and 6 bases, in that order; junction bases with no gene match: 9. CDR1 and CDR2 from the germline V gene are SGHTA and FQGNSA. The CDR3 DNA reads TGTGCCAGCAGCTTTTTTGCGGGGGGGCCGATCGAGCAGTACTTC. It codes for CASSFFAGGPIEQYF. Filled out from reference TRBV7-2 and TRBJ2-7, the complete variable domain reads GAGVSQSPSNKVTEKGKDVELRCDPISGHTALYWYRQSLGQGLEFLIYFQGNSAPDKSGLPSDRFSAERTGGSVSTLTIQRTQQEDSAVYLCASSFFAGGPIEQYFGPGTRLTVT.

This rearrangement joins TRBV15 to TRBJ2-6, with D unresolved. The V end lost 5 bases, the J end lost 9 bases, and 26 bases lay between the germline ends. This CDR3 is 18 amino acids long. Germline lookup yields CDR1 LNHNV and CDR2 YYDKDF (reference sequence). The CDR3 sequence is CATSQIGRCDKVGNVLTF. CDR3 coding DNA: TGTGCCACCAGCCAAATTGGAAGGTGTGACAAAGTCGGCAACGTCCTGACTTTC.

This clone was seen a few times. The chain has TRBV12-3 or TRBV12-4 and TRBJ1-1, with 9 bases lining up with TRBD1. The J segment lost 11 bases and the V segment lost 5 bases, leaving 6 bases of the junction unmatched. The CDR3 consists of 12 residues. CDR3 residues: CASSRDRVFAFF. CDR3 coding DNA: TGTGCCAGCAGTCGGGACAGGGTGTTCGCTTTCTTT.

This clone has only one observation. The chain carries TRBV19 and TRBJ1-2; TRBD1 is a possible D gene (6 bases). Trimming pared 3 bases from V and 8 bases from J, leaving 13 bases between. The germline V gene has CDR1 LNHDA and CDR2 SQIVND (reference sequence). The CDR3 loop spans 13 amino acids. The CDR3 coding sequence is TGTGCCAGTAGTATCGTTTCAGGGGAAGGCTACACCTTC. Its protein is CASSIVSGEGYTF.

This rearrangement joins TRBV7-9 to TRBJ2-3, with D possibly TRBD1 on 6 matching bases. Per germline, CDR1 SEHNR and CDR2 FQNEAQ (reference sequence). The CDR3 runs 15 residues. V was cut by 4 bases and J by 0 bases, with 11 bases left in between. CDR3 in DNA: TGTGCCAGCAGCTCTGGACAGCTAAGCACAGATACGCAGTATTTT. This sequence encodes CASSSGQLSTDTQYF.

The chain carries TRBV10-3 and TRBJ2-5, with 8 bases that match TRBD2. Looked up from germline, CDR1 is ENHRY and CDR2 is SYGVKD. The CDR3 contains 14 residues. J gave up 2 bases and V 10 bases, and 9 bases lay outside the gene matches. The CDR3 loop reads CATRRGGYQETQYF. The CDR3 DNA reads as TGTGCCACCCGACGCGGGGGGTATCAAGAGACCCAGTACTTC.

The rearrangement joins TRBV5-6 to TRBJ2-3; TRBD1 might be the D (6 bases). Germline CDR1 is SGHDT and CDR2 is YYEEEE. The CDR3 has 14 amino acids. Trimming removed 1 base from V and 2 bases from J, with 8 bases in between. CDR3 coding DNA: TGTGCCAGCAGCTTGCAGGGGAACACAGATACGCAGTATTTT. Amino acids: CASSLQGNTDTQYF.

The chain employs TRBV5-8 and TRBJ1-6; no clear D. V lost 0 bases and J 7 bases, leaving 11 bases between the germline ends. This CDR3 has 15 residues. Germline V CDR1 and CDR2: SGHTS, YDEGEE. The CDR3 sequence: CASSLGGIFNSPLHF. As DNA, the CDR3 is TGTGCCAGCAGCTTGGGCGGGATTTTCAATTCACCCCTCCACTTT.

The V and J genes are TRBV6-1 and TRBJ2-5; 7 nucleotides agree with TRBD2. Unmatched junction bases numbered 4, after V lost 2 bases and J lost 4 bases. The germline gives CDR1 MNHNS, CDR2 SASEGT. The length of the CDR3 is 14 residues. The CDR3 region is CASSESGTTETQYF. The DNA of the CDR3 is TGTGCCAGCAGTGAATCCGGGACTACAGAGACCCAGTACTTC.

This chain uses TRBV7-9 with TRBJ1-4; D is unresolved. V lost 4 bases, J lost 5 bases, and 11 bases lay in between. The length of the CDR3 is 14 residues. CDR1 and CDR2 from the germline V gene are SEHNR and FQNEAQ (reference sequence). CDR3 sequence reads: CASSSPNYNEKLFF. The CDR3 region has the DNA TGTGCCAGCAGCTCCCCGAACTACAATGAAAAACTGTTTTTT.

The V gene is TRBV2, the J gene TRBJ1-3; D call uncertain. CDR3 size: 14 residues. V lost 5 bases and J 0 bases, leaving 8 bases between the germline ends. Germline V gives CDR1 SNHLY, CDR2 FYNNEI. CDR3 loop: CASSLDPSGNTIYF. The CDR3 DNA is TGTGCCAGCAGTCTAGACCCCTCTGGAAACACCATATATTTT.

This chain uses TRBV28 with TRBJ2-3, with 7 bases matching TRBD1. Germline loops: CDR1 MDHEN, CDR2 SYDVKM. V lost 10 bases, J lost 5 bases, and 9 bases stayed unmatched. The CDR3 consists of 13 residues. CDR3: CATDKNRGDTQYF. CDR3 nucleotide sequence: TGTGCCACCGACAAGAACAGGGGAGATACGCAGTATTTT.

The chain uses TRBV6-6 and TRBJ1-4; possibly TRBD1 for D (5 bases). CDR3 length equals 14 residues. Germline V gives CDR1 MNHNY, CDR2 SVGAGI (reference sequence). V lost 4 bases and J lost 4, with 10 bases in between. The CDR3 nucleotides read TGTGCCAGCAGTTCCCCAGGGTTTAATGAAAAACTGTTTTTT. This translates into CASSSPGFNEKLFF.

This rearrangement joins TRBV18 to TRBJ2-7; D might be TRBD1 (6 bases). The CDR3 is 15 amino acids. Germline V gene data show CDR1 as KGHSH and CDR2 as LQKENI. V lost 4 bases and J lost 2, with 15 bases in between. Written as DNA, the CDR3 is TGTGCCAGCTCACAGAGCGAGGACAGTACCTACGAGCAGTACTTC. Translation: CASSQSEDSTYEQYF. Using reference TRBV18 and TRBJ2-7 for the parts outside the CDR3, the full variable domain is NAGVMQNPRHLVRRRGQEARLRCSPMKGHSHVYWYRQLPEEGLKFMVYLQKENIIDESGMPKERFSAEFPKEGPSILRIQQVVRGDSAAYFCASSQSEDSTYEQYFGPGTRLTVT.

The chain has TRBV30 and TRBJ1-4; D not resolved. V lost 4 bases and J 0 bases, leaving 9 bases between the germline ends. Germline V lookup: CDR1 GTSNPN, CDR2 SVGIG (reference sequence). The CDR3 loop spans 14 amino acids. The CDR3 coding sequence is TGTGCCTGGAATCGGGATGCAACTAATGAAAAACTGTTTTTT. This encodes CAWNRDATNEKLFF.

A word on this clone: The sample carries other DNA sequences with the same CDR3. This rearrangement joins TRBV6-5 to TRBJ1-2; D might be TRBD1 (5 bases). This CDR3 region has 13 residues. V was pared by 6 bases and J by 3 bases, with 11 bases between. The V gene's germline CDR1 is MNHEY and CDR2 SVGAGI. The chain's CDR3 is CASRSGTDYGYTF. In DNA, the CDR3 is TGTGCCAGCAGGTCCGGGACTGACTATGGCTACACCTTC.

The chain has TRBV9 and TRBJ1-2; TRBD1 aligns across 7 bases. V gave up 3 bases and J gave up 4 bases; unmatched junction bases: 6. Germline lookup yields CDR1 SGDLS and CDR2 YYNGEE. This CDR3 is 14 amino acids long. The CDR3 reads CASSAADRVYGYTF. In DNA, the CDR3 is TGTGCCAGCAGCGCTGCAGACAGGGTCTATGGCTACACCTTC.